The 23 T cell receptor beta chains below come from one sample, sequenced in a study of graft-versus-host responses after intestinal transplantation. TCRdb keeps only in-frame clones here, not all; method: immunoSEQ multiplex PCR. Of 95,000 to 150,000 clones detected, 90% to 95% appear once; the ten largest clones hold approximately 0.11%. These receptors' targets are unknown. The sample here was unstimulated CD4+ T cells sorted from spleen or lymph node cells, taken before intestinal transplant. The receptors here all came from a human donor who received an intestinal transplant.

The rearrangement links TRBV29-1 to TRBJ1-4; D is unresolved. The germline gives CDR1 SQVTM, CDR2 ANQGSEA. V gave up 3 bases and J gave up 4 bases, with 9 bases separating them. The CDR3 totals 13 residues. The DNA of the CDR3 is TGCAGCGTTGAGGGGTTGGGTAATGAAAAACTGTTTTTT. Protein sequence: CSVEGLGNEKLFF.

This clone showed up just once. This chain connects TRBV7-9 to TRBJ1-2, with TRBD1 identical over 7 bases. The germline CDR1 and CDR2 sequences are SEHNR and FQNEAQ (reference sequence). The CDR3 contains 14 residues. After removal of 3 bases from V and 3 bases from J, the junction contained 4 bases not matched to a gene. The CDR3: CASSFLGGDYGYTF. CDR3 nucleotide sequence: TGTGCCAGCAGCTTCCTAGGGGGCGACTATGGCTACACCTTC.

The V and J genes are TRBV7-9 and TRBJ2-1, with a tentative D call TRBD1 (5 bases). CDR1 is SEHNR, CDR2 FQNEAQ, per germline (reference sequence). Trimming removed 1 base at V and 5 bases at J, with 15 bases between. The CDR3 contains 16 residues. CDR3 protein: CASSLGERQYDNEQFF. CDR3 nucleotide sequence: TGTGCCAGCAGCTTAGGCGAGAGACAGTACGACAATGAGCAGTTCTTC.

This chain uses TRBV29-1 with TRBJ2-5; a weak D match, TRBD1 (5 bases). V was cut by 4 bases and J by 5 bases, with 17 bases left in between. This CDR3 comprises 14 residues. Germline CDR1 SQVTM, CDR2 ANQGSEA. CDR3 protein: CSVVGRALRETQYF. CDR3 sequence (DNA): TGCAGCGTTGTGGGCAGGGCGTTAAGGGAGACCCAGTACTTC.

The V and J genes are TRBV6-5 and TRBJ2-7; TRBD2 matches 8 bases. Unmatched junction bases numbered 7, after V lost 11 bases and J lost 4 bases. The CDR3 consists of 12 residues. Germline V lookup: CDR1 MNHEY, CDR2 SVGAGI. CDR3 DNA sequence: TGTGCCGCGTCTAGCGGGTTATACGAGCAGTACTTC. Protein: CAASSGLYEQYF.

The chain couples TRBV5-6 to TRBJ1-3, with TRBD1 as a possible D gene (5 bases). Trimming pared 0 bases from V and 0 bases from J, leaving 16 bases between. The germline V gene encodes CDR1 SGHDT and CDR2 YYEEEE. The CDR3 loop spans 18 amino acids. CDR3 loop: CASSLVGTLRLSGNTIYF. Here the CDR3 DNA reads TGTGCCAGCAGCTTGGTCGGGACTCTACGGCTCTCTGGAAACACCATATATTTT.

The chain joins TRBV7-9 to TRBJ1-4, with TRBD1 identical over 8 bases. Unmatched junction bases numbered 2, after V lost 4 bases and J lost 13 bases. The CDR3 covers 11 residues. In germline, CDR1 is SEHNR, CDR2 FQNEAQ (reference sequence). CDR3 DNA sequence: TGTGCCAGCAGCTCCGGACAGGGACTGTTTTTT. Its translation is CASSSGQGLFF.

The V gene is TRBV27, the J gene TRBJ2-1, with 7 nucleotides matching TRBD2. The CDR3 contains 16 residues. Germline CDR1 reads MNHEY; CDR2 reads SMNVEV (reference sequence). J was trimmed by 7 bases and V by 6 bases; bases with no gene match: 15. For the CDR3, the DNA is TGTGCCAGCAGAAAGGCGGGAGCCCTATATTGGAATGAGCAGTTCTTC. Amino acids: CASRKAGALYWNEQFF.

Note on this clone: The junction and the germline gene differ at one end; a read error may be behind it. V usage is TRBV7-7 and J usage is TRBJ2-5; TRBD2 might be the D (7 bases). The V gene's germline CDR1 is SSHAT and CDR2 FNYEAQ (reference sequence). The CDR3 contains 15 residues. The CDR3: CASSLGGGGQETQYF. CDR3 nucleotide sequence: TGTGCTAGCAGCTTAGGAGGGGGGGGCCAAGAGACCCAGTACTTC. Drawing the rest from reference TRBV7-7 and TRBJ2-5, the complete variable domain is GAGVSQSPRYKVTKRGQDVTLRCDPISSHATLYWYQQALGQGPEFLTYFNYEAQPDKSGLPSDRFSAERPEGSISTLTIQRTEQRDSAMYRCASSLGGGGQETQYFGPGTRLLVL.

This clone was counted only a few times. The J gene is TRBJ1-3, the V gene TRBV7-2; 11 bases line up with TRBD1. With 3 bases clipped from V and 4 bases from J, the junction kept 2 bases outside the gene matches. Germline lookup yields CDR1 SGHTA and CDR2 FQGNSA. This CDR3 region has 15 residues. DNA of the CDR3: TGTGCCAGCAGCTTGGACAGGGGGCAGGGAAACACCATATATTTT. It encodes CASSLDRGQGNTIYF.

The V call is TRBV27, the J call TRBJ2-7; a possible D gene is TRBD2 (6 bases). V dropped 6 bases and J dropped 2 bases, with 17 bases sitting between them. Germline V gene sequence: CDR1 MNHEY, CDR2 SMNVEV (reference sequence). The CDR3 is 15 amino acids. The CDR3 sequence is CASRTPGTATYEQYF. CDR3 nucleotide sequence: TGTGCCAGCAGGACCCCCGGGACTGCAACCTACGAGCAGTACTTC.

The chain recombines TRBV15 with TRBJ1-3; D remains ambiguous. V gave up 1 base and J gave up 0 bases, with 16 bases separating them. Germline assignment: CDR1 LNHNV and CDR2 YYDKDF (reference sequence). This CDR3 spans 18 amino acids. The CDR3 loop reads CATSRGPDPGFSGNTIYF. The CDR3 nucleotides are TGTGCCACCAGCAGAGGCCCCGACCCGGGGTTCTCTGGAAACACCATATATTTT. Variable domain in full (rest from reference TRBV15 and TRBJ1-3): DAMVIQNPRYQVTQFGKPVTLSCSQTLNHNVMYWYQQKSSQAPKLLFHYYDKDFNNEADTPDNFQSRRPNTSFCFLDIRSPGLGDTAMYLCATSRGPDPGFSGNTIYFGEGSWLTVV.

The V gene is TRBV5-1, the J gene TRBJ1-4; 7 bases map to TRBD1. This CDR3 contains 16 residues. The junction had 6 bases not matched to a gene; V was cut back by 4 bases and J by 0 bases. Germline lookup yields CDR1 SGHRS and CDR2 YFSETQ. The CDR3: CASSRDRFATNEKLFF. The CDR3 DNA is TGCGCCAGCAGCCGGGACAGATTTGCAACTAATGAAAAACTGTTTTTT.

J is TRBJ2-2 and V is TRBV5-1, with D perhaps TRBD2 (5 bases). V was shortened by 0 bases and J by 3 bases, with 9 bases between the two germline ends. The CDR3 has 15 amino acids. Germline CDR1 reads SGHRS; CDR2 reads YFSETQ. The CDR3 nucleotides read TGCGCCAGCAGCTTGGGAGGGAGACACACCGGGGAGCTGTTTTTT. It is translated as CASSLGGRHTGELFF.

The chain is built from TRBV29-1 and TRBJ2-3; D call uncertain. Deletions cut 7 bases from V and 2 bases from J, with 10 bases between. The CDR3 length is 12 residues. CDR1 and CDR2 (germline): SQVTM, ANQGSEA. DNA for the CDR3: TGCAGCGCTAGGGCCTACACAGATACGCAGTATTTT. Translation: CSARAYTDTQYF.

The chain uses TRBV11-2 and TRBJ2-1, with TRBD2 matching 14 bases. This CDR3 has 17 residues. The germline V gene encodes CDR1 SGHAT and CDR2 FQNNGV. The ends lost 5 bases at V and 12 bases at J; junction bases unmatched: 15. CDR3 bases: TGTGCCAGCAGCCCGCGACTAGCGGGGGGGTCCTTTTTCGTGCAGTTCTTC. Protein product: CASSPRLAGGSFFVQFF.

V usage is TRBV5-6 and J usage is TRBJ1-2; D ambiguous. V lost 1 base and J 2 bases, leaving 6 bases between the germline ends. Germline CDR1 reads SGHDT; CDR2 reads YYEEEE. The length of the CDR3 is 13 residues. As DNA, the CDR3 is TGTGCCAGCAGCTTGACAGTCAACTATGGCTACACCTTC. This sequence encodes CASSLTVNYGYTF.

The chain employs TRBV5-6 and TRBJ1-4; D is ambiguous. Looked up from germline, CDR1 is SGHDT and CDR2 is YYEEEE. The CDR3 is 16 residues long. V was cut by 4 bases and J by 7 bases, with 20 bases left in between. CDR3 bases: TGTGCCAGCAGCCCGGTGTCGGCCCTTCCGGGTGAAAAACTGTTTTTT. It yields the protein CASSPVSALPGEKLFF.

This rearrangement joins TRBV25-1 to TRBJ2-7; D remains ambiguous. The V gene's germline CDR1 is MGHDK and CDR2 SYGVNS. The germline V and J ends were trimmed by 6 bases and 4 bases, with 4 bases remaining between them. The CDR3 spans 10 residues. The CDR3 loop reads CASSHYEQYF. Here the CDR3 DNA reads TGTGCCAGCAGCCATTACGAGCAGTACTTC.

The gene calls are TRBV5-6 and TRBJ2-3, with 10 nucleotides matching TRBD2. J lost 1 base, V lost 4 bases, and 3 bases had no gene match. CDR1 is SGHDT and CDR2 is YYEEEE in the germline V gene. This CDR3 is built from 15 residues. The CDR3 protein is CASSAGTSGTDTQYF. CDR3 DNA: TGTGCCAGCAGCGCCGGGACTAGCGGCACAGATACGCAGTATTTT.

This sequence joins TRBV5-6 and TRBJ2-3, with D possibly being TRBD2 (5 bases). This CDR3 spans 15 amino acids. V lost 4 bases, J lost 2 bases, and 14 bases lay in between. Germline-derived CDR1 and CDR2 are SGHDT and YYEEEE. The CDR3 DNA reads as TGTGCCAGCAGCGGAGCGGACGGAATCACAGATACGCAGTATTTT. Translated: CASSGADGITDTQYF. Supplemented by reference TRBV5-6 and TRBJ2-3, the full variable domain reads DAGVTQSPTHLIKTRGQQVTLRCSPKSGHDTVSWYQQALGQGPQFIFQYYEEEERQRGNFPDRFSGHQFPNYSSELNVNALLLGDSALYLCASSGADGITDTQYFGPGTRLTVL.

The V and J genes are TRBV7-3 and TRBJ2-1; 9 bases agree with TRBD2. CDR1 and CDR2 from the germline V gene are SGHTA and FQGTGA. This CDR3 spans 17 amino acids. The V and J ends lost 2 bases and 12 bases, in that order; junction bases with no gene match: 17. CDR3 DNA sequence: TGTGCCAGCAGCTTAGGACCCCTGGGTAGCGGGAGATCTTGGCAGTTCTTC. Protein sequence: CASSLGPLGSGRSWQFF.

The gene calls are TRBV10-3 and TRBJ2-7; 7 nucleotides align to TRBD2. The CDR3 runs to 15 residues. Germline loops: CDR1 ENHRY, CDR2 SYGVKD. The V segment lost 3 bases and the J segment 4 bases; nucleotides outside the gene matches: 9. The CDR3 DNA sequence: TGTGCCATCAGTGATGCCCGGGGAGGGTTATACGAGCAGTACTTC. Amino acids: CAISDARGGLYEQYF.